This is a list of T cell receptor beta chains from one sample in a study of shared clonotypes between healthy human individuals. Measured with immunoSEQ multiplex PCR; TCRdb has only the in-frame clones, and not every one. The sample comprises 1.4 million or so clones, around 98.5% of which are singletons, and about 0.4% rests with the top ten. Sequenced: naive CD4+ T cells sorted from blood. The source of these receptors is a man younger than 40 in good health. CDR3s include the opening cysteine and the closing phenylalanine or tryptophan.

J: TRBJ2-7
V: TRBV7-9
CDR3: CASSLDGQGWDEQYF

J: TRBJ1-1
V: TRBV11-1
CDR3: CASSLWPEAFF

J: TRBJ2-7
V: TRBV18
CDR3: CASSPRQQSSYEQYF

J: TRBJ2-3
V: TRBV7-6
CDR3: CASSLGTGSDTQYF

J: TRBJ2-7
V: TRBV27
CDR3: CASSTLGTSGTNEQYF

J: TRBJ2-3
V: TRBV19
CDR3: CASARAASDTQYF

J: TRBJ2-7
V: TRBV7-9
CDR3: CASSLGSLADEQYF

J: TRBJ2-7
V: TRBV5-6
CDR3: CASSPPRGSAYEQYF

J: TRBJ1-1
V: TRBV27
CDR3: CASRRGLLNTEAFF

J: TRBJ2-1
V: TRBV6-4
CDR3: CASSDSPRGSYNEQFF

J: TRBJ2-1
V: TRBV10-1
CDR3: CASSPDRGDEQFF

J: TRBJ2-1
V: TRBV5-4
CDR3: CASSLRAGGGWYEQFF

J: TRBJ2-7
V: TRBV28
CDR3: CASSLHPGAQGNEQYF

J: TRBJ2-1
V: TRBV30
CDR3: CAWSVLVGVQFF

J: TRBJ2-5
V: TRBV10-3
CDR3: CAISPMGVADQETQYF

J: TRBJ2-5
V: TRBV7-6
CDR3: CASSFGETQYF

J: TRBJ2-7
V: TRBV28
CDR3: CASSLGQFYEQYF

J: TRBJ1-4
V: TRBV19
CDR3: CASRRQKATNEKLFF

J: TRBJ2-7
V: TRBV5-1
CDR3: CASRTGKRSYEQYF

J: TRBJ2-2
V: TRBV7-3
CDR3: CASSLKSGRATGELFF

J: TRBJ2-7
V: TRBV9
CDR3: CASSPKGIPYEQYF

J: TRBJ2-1
V: TRBV27
CDR3: CASSLGPQALSHEQFF

J: TRBJ2-2
V: TRBV28
CDR3: CASRSDRGGMAGELFF

J: TRBJ1-2
V: TRBV27
CDR3: CASSFLQGYYGYTF

J: TRBJ2-1
V: TRBV4-1
CDR3: CASSLYSLSDFRQFF

J: TRBJ2-7
V: TRBV28
CDR3: CASSSRRYEQYF

J: TRBJ2-7
V: TRBV4-2
CDR3: CASSQDIGLAGGTYEQYF

J: TRBJ1-4
V: TRBV25-1
CDR3: CASSKQGRRNEKLFF

J: TRBJ1-2
V: TRBV6-5
CDR3: CASSYLRQNYGYTF

J: TRBJ2-5
V: TRBV29-1
CDR3: CSVDSEVETQYF

J: TRBJ2-7
V: TRBV7-2
CDR3: CASSFLGGLAYEQYF

J: TRBJ2-7
V: TRBV7-9
CDR3: CASSPRTGLYEQYF

J: TRBJ1-2
V: TRBV19
CDR3: CASSIDSAAKNGYTF

J: TRBJ2-1
V: TRBV27
CDR3: CASSLYSGSRYNEQFF

J: TRBJ2-5
V: TRBV4-1
CDR3: CASSLNTGTSGTGETQYF

J: TRBJ2-7
V: TRBV5-1
CDR3: CASSLGQAAYEQYF

J: TRBJ2-1
V: TRBV7-3
CDR3: CASSSLLGQGDPYNEQFF

J: TRBJ2-2
V: TRBV2
CDR3: CASSDEANTGELFF

J: TRBJ2-2
V: TRBV9
CDR3: CASTRGLVLRDTGELFF

J: TRBJ1-2
V: TRBV5-4
CDR3: CASSSSSGTANYGYTF

J: TRBJ1-5
V: TRBV5-6
CDR3: CASSLPGDFQPQHF

J: TRBJ2-7
V: TRBV7-9
CDR3: CASSLPFGLAGDEQYF

J: TRBJ1-3
V: TRBV18
CDR3: CASSPLEDTIYF

J: TRBJ2-3
V: TRBV29-1
CDR3: CSAPGASGRTDTQYF

J: TRBJ2-7
V: TRBV28
CDR3: CASSLLGVYEQYF

J: TRBJ2-1
V: TRBV28
CDR3: CASSLVGQKSLRVQFF

J: TRBJ2-5
V: TRBV29-1
CDR3: CSVSQLQETQYF

J: TRBJ2-7
V: TRBV19
CDR3: CASRPTSGRLEQYF

J: TRBJ1-1
V: TRBV10-3
CDR3: CAISDQGSGEAFF

J: TRBJ2-7
V: TRBV1
CDR3: CTELAGSYEQYF

J: TRBJ2-1
V: TRBV11-3
CDR3: CASSPPGHYNEQFF

J: TRBJ2-1
V: TRBV29-1
CDR3: CSVTRDRGYNEQFF

J: TRBJ2-2
V: TRBV6-5
CDR3: CASSRLQGTGELFF

J: TRBJ1-1
V: TRBV5-1
CDR3: CASSADRMNTEAFF